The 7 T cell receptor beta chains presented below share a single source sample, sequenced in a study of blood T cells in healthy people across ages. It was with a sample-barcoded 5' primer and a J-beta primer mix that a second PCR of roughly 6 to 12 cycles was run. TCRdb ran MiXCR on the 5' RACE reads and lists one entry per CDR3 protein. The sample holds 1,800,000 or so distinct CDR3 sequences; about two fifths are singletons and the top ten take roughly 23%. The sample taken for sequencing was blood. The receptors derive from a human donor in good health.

The CDR3 sequence: CASSEGGGVDWPYGYTF. The CDR3 nucleotides are TGTGCCAGCAGTGAGGGGGGAGGAGTGGACTGGCCTTATGGCTACACCTTC. The chain combines TRBV6-1 with TRBJ1-2; possibly TRBD1 for D (5 bases). Looked up from germline, CDR1 is MNHNS and CDR2 is SASEGT. V lost 3 bases and J 5 bases, leaving 22 bases between the germline ends. This CDR3 comprises 17 residues.

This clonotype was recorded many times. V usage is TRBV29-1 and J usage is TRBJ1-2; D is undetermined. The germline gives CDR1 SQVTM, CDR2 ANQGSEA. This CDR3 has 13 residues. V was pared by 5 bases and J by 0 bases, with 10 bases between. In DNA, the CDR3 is TGCAGCGTTTCGGGGAGGGCTAACTATGGCTACACCTTC. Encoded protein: CSVSGRANYGYTF.

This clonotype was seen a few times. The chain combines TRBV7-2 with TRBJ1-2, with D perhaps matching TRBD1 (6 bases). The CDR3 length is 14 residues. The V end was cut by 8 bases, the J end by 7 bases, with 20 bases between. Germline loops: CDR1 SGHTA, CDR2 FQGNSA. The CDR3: CASRSGGAFSGYTF. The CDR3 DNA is TGTGCCAGCCGCTCGGGGGGGGCTTTTAGTGGCTACACCTTC.

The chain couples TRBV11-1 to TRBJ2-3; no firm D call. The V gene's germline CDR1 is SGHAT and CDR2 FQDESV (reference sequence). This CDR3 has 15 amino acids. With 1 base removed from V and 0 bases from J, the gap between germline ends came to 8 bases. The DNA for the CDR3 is TGTGCCAGCAGCTTAGACTTCTTTAGCACAGATACGCAGTATTTT. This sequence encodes CASSLDFFSTDTQYF.

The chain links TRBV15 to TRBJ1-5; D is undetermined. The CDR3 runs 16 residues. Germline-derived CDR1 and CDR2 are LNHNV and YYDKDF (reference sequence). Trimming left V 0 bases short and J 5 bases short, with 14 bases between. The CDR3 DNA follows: TGTGCCACCAGCAGAGATGGCCTTGGGGTTTATCAGCCCCAGCATTTT. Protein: CATSRDGLGVYQPQHF.

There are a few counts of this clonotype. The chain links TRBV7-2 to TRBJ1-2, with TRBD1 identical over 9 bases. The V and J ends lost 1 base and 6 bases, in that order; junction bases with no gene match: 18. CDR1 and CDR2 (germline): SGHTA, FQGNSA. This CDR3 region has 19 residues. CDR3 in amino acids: CASSLEMGTGIGIGNGYTF. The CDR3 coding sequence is TGTGCCAGCAGCTTAGAAATGGGGACAGGGATTGGGATAGGTAATGGCTACACCTTC. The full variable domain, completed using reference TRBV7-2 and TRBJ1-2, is GAGVSQSPSNKVTEKGKDVELRCDPISGHTALYWYRQSLGQGLEFLIYFQGNSAPDKSGLPSDRFSAERTGGSVSTLTIQRTQQEDSAVYLCASSLEMGTGIGIGNGYTFGSGTRLTVV.

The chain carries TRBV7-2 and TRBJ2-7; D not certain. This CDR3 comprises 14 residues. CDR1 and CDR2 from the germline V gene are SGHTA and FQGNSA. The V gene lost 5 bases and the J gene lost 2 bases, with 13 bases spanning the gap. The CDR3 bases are TGTGCCAGCAGCGTCCGGTGTAAGACCTACGAGCAGTACTTC. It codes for CASSVRCKTYEQYF.